These 28 T cell receptor beta chains were sequenced from one sample in a study of blood T cell repertoires in COVID-19. Sequenced by immunoSEQ multiplex PCR; TCRdb stores in-frame clones only, minus some. The profile shows under 350,000 clones, 85% to 90% of them singletons. The sample comprised peripheral blood. Receptor source: a man between 18 and 29 years old with active or convalescent COVID-19.

The chain combines TRBV7-9 with TRBJ2-6; 10 bases are a match to TRBD1. V shed 6 bases and J 4 bases; nucleotides not matched to a gene: 12. CDR3 length: 18 residues. Germline V gene data show CDR1 as SEHNR and CDR2 as FQNEAQ (reference sequence). The DNA of the CDR3 is TGTGCCAGCAGGGACCGGGACAGGGGCGGGAGCGGGGCCAACGTCCTGACTTTC. Its translation: CASRDRDRGGSGANVLTF.

The chain couples TRBV5-1 to TRBJ2-5, with 8 positions matching TRBD2. The CDR3 length is 14 residues. Germline lookup yields CDR1 SGHRS and CDR2 YFSETQ. V lost 4 bases and J lost 3; bases outside the gene matches: 5. The CDR3 nucleotides are TGCGCCAGCAGCATGGGACTAGGCGAAGAGACCCAGTACTTC. Protein: CASSMGLGEETQYF.

CDR3 bases: TGTGCCTGGAGTGTGTTAGGACTCCCAGAGACCCAGTACTTC. This gives the protein CAWSVLGLPETQYF. The chain uses TRBV30 and TRBJ2-5, with D tentatively TRBD2 (5 bases). The V and J ends lost 0 bases and 4 bases respectively, with 12 bases between them. Germline-derived CDR1 and CDR2 are GTSNPN and SVGIG (reference sequence). The CDR3 is 14 amino acids. Filled out from reference TRBV30 and TRBJ2-5, the complete variable domain reads SQTIHQWPATLVQPVGSPLSLECTVEGTSNPNLYWYRQAAGRGLQLLFYSVGIGQISSEVPQNLSASRPQDRQFILSSKKLLLSDSGFYLCAWSVLGLPETQYFGPGTRLLVL.

CDR3 sequence: CASSYSTGTIGGYTF. The CDR3 DNA reads as TGTGCCAGCAGTTACTCGACGGGAACGATAGGTGGCTACACCTTC. The chain is built from TRBV6-5 and TRBJ1-2; D is ambiguous. Germline V gene data show CDR1 as MNHEY and CDR2 as SVGAGI. The V end was cut by 0 bases, the J end by 7 bases, with 15 bases between. The CDR3 contains 15 residues.

The rearrangement uses TRBV21-1 and TRBJ2-1; TRBD1 reflects the table's D call only, with no check against the DNA. TRBV21-1 is given as a pseudogene. The CDR3 totals 19 residues. This CDR3 is CASSKAPADRFSSYNEQFF. Written as DNA, the CDR3 is TGTGCCAGCAGCAAAGCTCCAGCCGACAGGTTTTCCTCCTACAATGAGCAGTTCTTC.

The rearrangement links TRBV13 to TRBJ1-2; D might be TRBD1 (6 bases). CDR3 length: 13 amino acids. The ends were cut back, 3 bases at V and 6 bases at J, with 11 bases in the middle. Germline values: CDR1 PRHDT, CDR2 FYEKMQ (reference sequence). This CDR3 reads CASSFLQGDGYTF. The CDR3 DNA follows: TGTGCCAGCAGCTTCCTACAGGGTGATGGCTACACCTTC.

This clone was counted only a few times. The rearrangement joins TRBV6-5 to TRBJ1-6; 8 nucleotides match TRBD1. CDR3 length: 15 residues. Per the germline V gene, CDR1 is MNHEY and CDR2 is SVGAGI. Trimming at V came to 2 bases and at J to 10 bases, leaving 7 bases not matched to a gene. CDR3 sequence: CASSYTGQETSPLHF. Here the CDR3 DNA reads TGTGCCAGCAGTTACACGGGACAGGAGACCTCACCCCTCCACTTT.

This chain uses TRBV19 with TRBJ1-1; TRBD1 aligns across 9 bases. The CDR3 loop spans 13 amino acids. V lost 6 bases and J lost 11; bases outside the gene matches: 10. CDR1 is LNHDA and CDR2 is SQIVND in the germline V gene (reference sequence). This CDR3 reads CASSLTGTGMAFF. DNA of the CDR3: TGTGCCAGTAGCCTCACGGGGACAGGGATGGCTTTCTTT. The whole variable domain, filled in from reference TRBV19 and TRBJ1-1, reads DGGITQSPKYLFRKEGQNVTLSCEQNLNHDAMYWYRQDPGQGLRLIYYSQIVNDFQKGDIAEGYSVSREKKESFPLTVTSAQKNPTAFYLCASSLTGTGMAFFGQGTRLTVV.

This clone appeared a few times. The chain carries TRBV20-1 and TRBJ2-5; a possible D gene is TRBD2 (5 bases). Per the germline V gene, CDR1 is DFQATT and CDR2 is SNEGSKA (reference sequence). The V and J ends lost 3 bases and 2 bases respectively, with 22 bases between them. CDR3 size: 17 residues. The CDR3 bases are TGCAGTGCTAGTTGGGCAAACCGACGGGAAGCACAAGAGACCCAGTACTTC. Protein: CSASWANRREAQETQYF.

The chain is built from TRBV19 and TRBJ2-7; D is perhaps TRBD1 (5 bases). Germline-derived CDR1 and CDR2 are LNHDA and SQIVND (reference sequence). The CDR3 runs 13 residues. V was clipped by 4 bases and J by 6 bases, with 13 bases between them. CDR3 DNA sequence: TGTGCCAGTAGTAGAGGACACCTCCTCGAGCAGTACTTC. Protein sequence: CASSRGHLLEQYF.

The V call is TRBV6-5, the J call TRBJ2-5, with D possibly TRBD1 on 6 matching bases. The CDR3 is 13 residues long. The germline CDR1 and CDR2 sequences are MNHEY and SVGAGI. V gave up 6 bases and J gave up 4 bases, with 12 bases separating them. The CDR3 sequence is CASRKTGGETQYF. The CDR3 DNA follows: TGTGCCAGCAGGAAGACAGGCGGAGAGACCCAGTACTTC.

A single count supports this clone. V usage is TRBV28 and J usage is TRBJ2-1; TRBD2 matches at 8 bases. Germline CDR1 reads MDHEN; CDR2 reads SYDVKM. CDR3 length equals 14 residues. With V trimmed by 8 bases and J by 4 bases, 7 bases remained unmatched. CDR3 residues: CASREGDPYNEQFF. The CDR3 nucleotides read TGTGCCAGCCGGGAGGGGGACCCTTACAATGAGCAGTTCTTC.

This clone was counted once. V usage is TRBV5-1 and J usage is TRBJ2-7, with 8 bases that match TRBD2. CDR3 length equals 15 residues. The germline V gene has CDR1 SGHRS and CDR2 YFSETQ. V was clipped by 7 bases and J by 3 bases; unmatched bases: 12. The CDR3 sequence is CASAREGSGDYEQYF. In DNA, the CDR3 is TGCGCCAGCGCACGGGAGGGAAGTGGCGACTACGAGCAGTACTTC. Variable domain in full (rest from reference TRBV5-1 and TRBJ2-7): KAGVTQTPRYLIKTRGQQVTLSCSPISGHRSVSWYQQTPGQGLQFLFEYFSETQRNKGNFPGRFSGRQFSNSRSEMNVSTLELGDSALYLCASAREGSGDYEQYFGPGTRLTVT.

This chain uses TRBV19 with TRBJ2-4; 8 bases line up with TRBD1. The germline CDR1 and CDR2 sequences are LNHDA and SQIVND (reference sequence). This CDR3 comprises 14 residues. The V and J ends lost 6 bases and 5 bases, in that order; junction bases with no gene match: 6. In nucleotides, the CDR3 is TGTGCCAGTAGCCTTCCGGGACAGGAAAACATTCAGTACTTC. Its protein is CASSLPGQENIQYF.

This clone has just one count. The chain combines TRBV11-1 with TRBJ1-1; 9 bases are shared with TRBD1. J was trimmed by 5 bases and V by 2 bases; bases with no gene match: 6. The germline CDR1 and CDR2 sequences are SGHAT and FQDESV (reference sequence). The CDR3 spans 15 residues. The CDR3 loop reads CASSLTGGGRTEAFF. DNA for the CDR3: TGTGCCAGCAGCTTAACAGGGGGCGGGAGGACTGAAGCTTTCTTT.

This chain uses TRBV11-2 with TRBJ2-2; no reliable D call. Trimming cost V 6 bases and J 8 bases, with 13 bases left between them. CDR3 length: 13 residues. Germline assignment: CDR1 SGHAT and CDR2 FQNNGV. This CDR3 is CASRIGRVGELFF. CDR3 nucleotide sequence: TGTGCCAGCAGGATTGGGCGTGTTGGGGAGCTGTTTTTT.

The CDR3 DNA reads TGTGCCAGCAGCTTCTGGGCAGGTGGTCCCTACGAGCAGTACTTC. Translation gives CASSFWAGGPYEQYF. This sequence joins TRBV5-6 and TRBJ2-7; D call uncertain. V gave up 2 bases and J gave up 2 bases, with 14 bases separating them. Looked up from germline, CDR1 is SGHDT and CDR2 is YYEEEE. The CDR3 extends over 15 amino acids.

This chain connects TRBV11-3 to TRBJ1-2, with 7 bases aligning to TRBD1. This CDR3 spans 14 amino acids. V was clipped by 4 bases and J by 5 bases; unmatched bases: 7. The V gene's germline CDR1 is SGHNT and CDR2 YENEEA. CDR3 nucleotide sequence: TGTGCCAGCAGCTCCGACAGGGTAAATTATGGCTACACCTTC. It specifies CASSSDRVNYGYTF.

The rearrangement links TRBV24-1 to TRBJ1-4; D may be TRBD1 (5 bases). The germline CDR1 and CDR2 sequences are KGHDR and SFDVKD. Trimming removed 2 bases at V and 0 bases at J, with 12 bases between. The CDR3 sequence is 17 residues long. The CDR3, as DNA: TGTGCCACCAGTGATTCCAGGGCCCCCGCAACTAATGAAAAACTGTTTTTT. This sequence encodes CATSDSRAPATNEKLFF.

This rearrangement joins TRBV9 to TRBJ1-6, with D tentatively TRBD1 (6 bases). Germline CDR1 is SGDLS and CDR2 is YYNGEE. The CDR3 has 14 amino acids. Between the trimmed V and J ends, which lost 3 bases and 7 bases, there was a span of 11 bases. The CDR3 reads CASSAQTGNSPLHF. CDR3 nucleotides: TGTGCCAGCAGCGCCCAAACAGGGAATTCACCCCTCCACTTT. Variable domain in full (rest from reference TRBV9 and TRBJ1-6): DSGVTQTPKHLITATGQRVTLRCSPRSGDLSVYWYQQSLDQGLQFLIQYYNGEERAKGNILERFSAQQFPDLHSELNLSSLELGDSALYFCASSAQTGNSPLHFGNGTRLTVT.

This clone was observed at least ten times. DNA for the CDR3: TGTGCCAGCAGCCAAGATGGAGGGGACCCCTACTCTCTCGAGCAGTACTTC. Translating it yields CASSQDGGDPYSLEQYF. V gene TRBV4-2 combines with J gene TRBJ2-7; TRBD2 is a possible D gene (6 bases). CDR1 and CDR2 (germline): LGHNA, YNFKEQ. V shed 0 bases and J shed 6 bases, with 21 bases lying between them. The CDR3 extends over 17 amino acids.

The chain uses TRBV5-1 and TRBJ1-3; weak D call: TRBD1 (5 bases). The V end lost 4 bases, the J end lost 0 bases, and 8 bases lay between the germline ends. CDR1 SGHRS and CDR2 YFSETQ come from the germline V gene. The CDR3 is 14 residues long. This CDR3 reads CASSAQASGNTIYF. The CDR3 DNA reads TGCGCCAGCAGCGCACAGGCCTCTGGAAACACCATATATTTT.

The V call is TRBV6-5, the J call TRBJ1-1; unclear D gene. Germline CDR1 MNHEY, CDR2 SVGAGI. V was pared by 2 bases and J by 2 bases, with 6 bases between. CDR3 length equals 13 residues. The CDR3 protein is CASSYLPNTEAFF. The CDR3 DNA follows: TGTGCCAGCAGTTACCTCCCCAACACTGAAGCTTTCTTT.

V gene TRBV25-1 combines with J gene TRBJ1-1; TRBD1 might be the D (5 bases). Germline V lookup: CDR1 MGHDK, CDR2 SYGVNS. There are 13 residues in the CDR3. V was trimmed by 6 bases and J by 4 bases, leaving 12 bases between them. CDR3 bases: TGTGCCAGCAGAGAAGACAGTACCACTGAAGCTTTCTTT. Its translation: CASREDSTTEAFF.

This chain connects TRBV5-1 to TRBJ1-3, with TRBD1 matching over 7 bases. Germline values: CDR1 SGHRS, CDR2 YFSETQ. CDR3 length: 15 amino acids. The trim removed 4 bases at V and 2 bases at J, leaving 6 bases unmatched. Written as DNA, the CDR3 is TGCGCCAGCAGCCTGGGACAGAGTACTGGAAACACCATATATTTT. Residues: CASSLGQSTGNTIYF.

The rearrangement links TRBV6-4 to TRBJ1-6; D gene ambiguous. The CDR3 totals 14 residues. The V gene lost 6 bases and the J gene lost 0 bases, with 6 bases spanning the gap. Germline assignment: CDR1 MRHNA and CDR2 SNTAGT. This CDR3 reads CASRESSYNSPLHF. In DNA, the CDR3 is TGTGCCAGCAGAGAGAGCTCCTATAATTCACCCCTCCACTTT.

In its sample, this clone was seen once. The V gene is TRBV19, the J gene TRBJ2-2, with 8 bases aligning to TRBD1. The CDR3 length is 15 residues. The V segment lost 5 bases and the J segment 4 bases; nucleotides outside the gene matches: 6. In germline, CDR1 is LNHDA, CDR2 SQIVND (reference sequence). The CDR3 loop reads CASSARTGITGELFF. The CDR3 DNA sequence: TGTGCCAGTAGTGCCCGGACAGGGATCACCGGGGAGCTGTTTTTT.

The chain's CDR3 is CASRGEGETQYF. CDR3 nucleotides: TGTGCCAGCAGGGGGGAGGGGGAGACCCAGTACTTC. The rearrangement links TRBV2 to TRBJ2-5; 7 bases match TRBD2. V lost 6 bases to trimming and J lost 5 bases; unmatched junction nucleotides: 3. The CDR3 has 12 residues. Looked up from germline, CDR1 is SNHLY and CDR2 is FYNNEI.